Following are 10 T cell receptor beta chains from one sample sequenced in a study of human T cells and chemical hapten exposure (dated by TCRdb to the early 2020s). Receptor libraries were prepared by RACE. The sequencer listed for this sample is NextSeq 500. The raw public reads went through TCRdb reprocessing: fastp at Q25, MiXCR clone calling, in-frame beta chains kept. Each CDR3 protein gets just one entry, which takes the most common genes and DNA from the rows behind it. Counted in this sample were some 94,000 distinct CDR3 sequences; 9.5% to 15% of them appeared once. 2% to 2.5% of the sample lies in the top ten. The sample's time point label is to be understood as: patch test 1, 2 weeks after DPC sensitization. Read against the paper, the sample's treatment or condition label means: therapeutic diphenylcyclopropenone sensitization with weekly scalp DPC. This specimen was whole blood, taken in connection with sensitization to the hapten diphenylcyclopropenone (DPC). The receptors stem from a woman aged 40 to 49 with alopecia areata. Some clones in this sample may be carry-over from other donors' samples.

This chain connects TRBV4-2 to TRBJ2-1, with a weak D call TRBD2 (6 bases). The CDR3 totals 13 residues. V shed 0 bases and J shed 9 bases, with 9 bases lying between them. The germline V gene encodes CDR1 LGHNA and CDR2 YNFKEQ. Here the CDR3 DNA reads TGTGCCAGCAGCCAAGACACTAGCCGTGAGCAGTTCTTC. Protein sequence: CASSQDTSREQFF.

This clonotype was picked up a small number of times. The V and J genes are TRBV29-1 and TRBJ2-3; D is possibly TRBD1 (6 bases). The germline CDR1 and CDR2 sequences are SQVTM and ANQGSEA. Trimming removed 5 bases from V and 2 bases from J, with 8 bases in between. The CDR3 consists of 12 residues. The CDR3 bases are TGCAGCGTTTGGGACACCACAGATACGCAGTATTTT. Translating it yields CSVWDTTDTQYF.

This clonotype was detected once. The chain uses TRBV9 and TRBJ2-5; unclear D gene. There are 14 residues in the CDR3. Deletions cut 0 bases from V and 5 bases from J, with 11 bases between. Germline V gene data show CDR1 as SGDLS and CDR2 as YYNGEE. The CDR3 sequence is CASSVGGFMETQYF. DNA of the CDR3: TGTGCCAGCAGCGTAGGTGGTTTCATGGAGACCCAGTACTTC.

This chain links TRBV7-8 with TRBJ2-2; D remains unclear. Trimming stripped 1 base from V and 5 bases from J, with 8 bases between. Germline-derived CDR1 and CDR2 are SGHVS and FQNEAQ. The CDR3 extends over 14 amino acids. The CDR3 DNA follows: TGTGCCAGCAGCTTAGTCAGGCGGACCGGGGAGCTGTTTTTT. Translated, it gives CASSLVRRTGELFF.

The sample holds a few counts of this clonotype. This chain links TRBV25-1 with TRBJ2-2, with TRBD1 as a possible D gene (6 bases). Trimming pared 6 bases from V and 1 base from J, leaving 9 bases between. This CDR3 has 14 amino acids. The V gene's germline CDR1 is MGHDK and CDR2 SYGVNS. The CDR3 region is CASRNRVNTGELFF. The DNA of the CDR3 is TGTGCCAGCAGGAACAGGGTGAACACCGGGGAGCTGTTTTTT.

The genes are TRBV28 and TRBJ2-3, with a tentative D call TRBD2 (5 bases). Trimming pared 5 bases from V and 4 bases from J, leaving 19 bases between. Germline-derived CDR1 and CDR2 are MDHEN and SYDVKM. CDR3 length equals 16 residues. CDR3 sequence reads: CASSPWLLGVADTQYF. Written as DNA, the CDR3 is TGTGCCAGCAGTCCCTGGCTGTTGGGAGTTGCAGATACGCAGTATTTT.

J is TRBJ2-3 and V is TRBV2; D is ambiguous. Deletions cut 7 bases from V and 4 bases from J, with 6 bases between. This CDR3 is built from 11 residues. In germline, CDR1 is SNHLY, CDR2 FYNNEI. The DNA of the CDR3 is TGTGCCAGCACGCAGTCAGATACGCAGTATTTT. Translation: CASTQSDTQYF.

This clonotype was counted many times. The V call is TRBV18, the J call TRBJ1-3; D is undetermined. Germline assignment: CDR1 KGHSH and CDR2 LQKENI. There are 15 residues in the CDR3. The V and J ends lost 3 bases and 0 bases respectively, with 9 bases between them. The CDR3 region has the DNA TGTGCCAGCTCACCTACGGTCGACTCTGGAAACACCATATATTTT. Amino acid sequence: CASSPTVDSGNTIYF.

The chain couples TRBV29-1 to TRBJ2-7; TRBD1 agrees at 8 bases. CDR1 SQVTM and CDR2 ANQGSEA come from the germline V gene. The trim removed 3 bases at V and 3 bases at J, leaving 4 bases unmatched. The CDR3 spans 13 residues. CDR3 region: CSVEGQEFYEQYF. CDR3 nucleotides: TGCAGCGTTGAGGGACAGGAATTCTACGAGCAGTACTTC.

This clonotype has a handful of counts. The chain combines TRBV7-9 with TRBJ2-7, with 11 bases identical to TRBD2. Germline lookup yields CDR1 SEHNR and CDR2 FQNEAQ (reference sequence). Trimming removed 4 bases from V and 0 bases from J; junction bases left unmatched: 8. The CDR3 has 17 residues. CDR3 bases: TGTGCCAGCAGCTCCCCGACTAGCGGGGCTAGCTCCTACGAGCAGTACTTC. It is translated as CASSSPTSGASSYEQYF.